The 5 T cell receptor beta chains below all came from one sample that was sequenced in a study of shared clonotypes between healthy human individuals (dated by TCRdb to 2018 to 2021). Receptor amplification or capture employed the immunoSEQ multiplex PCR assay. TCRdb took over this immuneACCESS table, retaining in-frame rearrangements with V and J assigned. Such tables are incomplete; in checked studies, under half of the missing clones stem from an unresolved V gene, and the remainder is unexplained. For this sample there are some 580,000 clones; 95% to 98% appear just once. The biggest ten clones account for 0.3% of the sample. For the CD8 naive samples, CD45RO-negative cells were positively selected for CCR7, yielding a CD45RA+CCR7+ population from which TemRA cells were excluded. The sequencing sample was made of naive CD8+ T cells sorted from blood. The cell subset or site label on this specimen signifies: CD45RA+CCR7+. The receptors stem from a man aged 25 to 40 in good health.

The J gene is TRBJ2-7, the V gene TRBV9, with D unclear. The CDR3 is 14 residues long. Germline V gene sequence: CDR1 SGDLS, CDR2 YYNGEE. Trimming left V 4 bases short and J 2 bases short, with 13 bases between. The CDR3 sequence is CASSPPHGPYEQYF. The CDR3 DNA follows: TGTGCCAGCAGCCCTCCCCACGGGCCCTACGAGCAGTACTTC.

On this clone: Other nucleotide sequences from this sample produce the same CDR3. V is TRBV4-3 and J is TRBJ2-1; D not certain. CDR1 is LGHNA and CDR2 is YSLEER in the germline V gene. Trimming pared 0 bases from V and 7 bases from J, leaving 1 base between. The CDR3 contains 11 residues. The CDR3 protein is CASSQDNEQFF. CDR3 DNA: TGCGCCAGCAGCCAAGATAATGAGCAGTTCTTC.

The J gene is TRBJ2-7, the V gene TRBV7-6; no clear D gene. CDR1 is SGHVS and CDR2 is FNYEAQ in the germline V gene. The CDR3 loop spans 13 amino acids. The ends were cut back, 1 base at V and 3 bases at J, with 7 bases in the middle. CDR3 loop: CASSLGKHYEQYF. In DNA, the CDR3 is TGTGCCAGCAGCTTAGGGAAACACTACGAGCAGTACTTC.

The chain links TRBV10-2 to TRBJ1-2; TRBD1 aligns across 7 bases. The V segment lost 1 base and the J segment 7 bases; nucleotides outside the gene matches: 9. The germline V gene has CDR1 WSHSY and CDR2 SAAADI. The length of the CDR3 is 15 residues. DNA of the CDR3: TGCGCCAGCAGTGAGTGGACAGGTGGGGGTATTGGCTACACCTTC. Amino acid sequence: CASSEWTGGGIGYTF.

In nucleotides, the CDR3 is TGTGCCAGCAGCTACCCCCGGGACTACCGAGGATTAGAGCAGTTCTTC. It specifies CASSYPRDYRGLEQFF. The rearrangement uses TRBV7-2 and TRBJ2-1, with 7 bases fitting TRBD2. The CDR3 runs to 16 residues. After removal of 4 bases from V and 10 bases from J, the junction contained 16 bases not matched to a gene. Looked up from germline, CDR1 is SGHTA and CDR2 is FQGNSA.